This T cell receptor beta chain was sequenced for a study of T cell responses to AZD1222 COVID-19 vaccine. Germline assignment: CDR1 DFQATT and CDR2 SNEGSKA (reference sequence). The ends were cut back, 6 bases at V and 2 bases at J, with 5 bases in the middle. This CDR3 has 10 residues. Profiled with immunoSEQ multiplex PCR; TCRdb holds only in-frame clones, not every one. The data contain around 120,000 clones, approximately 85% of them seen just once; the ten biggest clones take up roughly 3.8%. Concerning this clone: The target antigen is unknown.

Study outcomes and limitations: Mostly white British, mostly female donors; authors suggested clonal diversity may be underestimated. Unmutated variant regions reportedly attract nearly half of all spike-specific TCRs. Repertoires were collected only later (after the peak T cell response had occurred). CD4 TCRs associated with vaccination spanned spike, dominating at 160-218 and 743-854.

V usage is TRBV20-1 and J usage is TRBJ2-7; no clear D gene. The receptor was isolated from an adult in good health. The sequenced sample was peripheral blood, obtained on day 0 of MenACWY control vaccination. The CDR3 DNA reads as TGCAGTGCGGCAACCTACGAGCAGTACTTC. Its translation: CSAATYEQYF.